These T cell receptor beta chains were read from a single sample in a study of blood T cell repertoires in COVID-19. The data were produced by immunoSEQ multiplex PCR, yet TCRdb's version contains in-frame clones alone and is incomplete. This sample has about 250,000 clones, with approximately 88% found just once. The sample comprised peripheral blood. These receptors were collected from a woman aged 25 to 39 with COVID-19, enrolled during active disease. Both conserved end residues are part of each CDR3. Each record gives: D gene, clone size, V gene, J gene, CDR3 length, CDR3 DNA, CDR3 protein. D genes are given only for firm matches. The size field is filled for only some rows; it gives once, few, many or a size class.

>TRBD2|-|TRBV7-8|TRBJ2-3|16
TGTGCCAGCAGGGGGGGGGACCAGAAGAATTCGGATACGCAGTATTTT
CASRGGDQKNSDTQYF
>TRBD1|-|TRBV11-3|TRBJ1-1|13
TGTGCCAGCTCGGACAGGGGGAACACTGAAGCTTTCTTT
CASSDRGNTEAFF
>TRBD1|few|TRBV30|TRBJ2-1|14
TGTGCCTGGAGCAGGCAGGGGGCTTACAATGAGCAGTTCTTC
CAWSRQGAYNEQFF
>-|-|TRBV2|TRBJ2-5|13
TGTGCCAGCAGTGAAGCGCCTCCAGGGACCCAGTACTTC
CASSEAPPGTQYF
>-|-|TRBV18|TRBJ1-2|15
TGTGCCAGCTCACCAGGGACTGGGGGAATCTATGGCTACACCTTC
CASSPGTGGIYGYTF
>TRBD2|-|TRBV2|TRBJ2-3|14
TGTGCGAGCGGGGGGGCTATCTACACAGATACGCAGTATTTT
CASGGAIYTDTQYF
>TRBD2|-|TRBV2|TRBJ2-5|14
TGTGCCAGCAGTGAAATCCGGGGGGGGACGACCCAGTACTTC
CASSEIRGGTTQYF
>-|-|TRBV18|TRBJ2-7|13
TGTGCCAGCTCACAAATACAACGCCACGAGCAGTACTTC
CASSQIQRHEQYF
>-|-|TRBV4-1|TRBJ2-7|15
TGCGCCAGCAGCCAGACCCTACAGGGTTCCTACGAGCAGTACTTC
CASSQTLQGSYEQYF
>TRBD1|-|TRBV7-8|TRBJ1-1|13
TGTGCCAGCAGCTTAGGGGACAGCACAGAAGCTTTCTTT
CASSLGDSTEAFF
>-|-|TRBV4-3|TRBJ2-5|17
TGCGCCAGCAGCCAGGGCGCCCGGGACTCGGTCCAAGAGACCCAGTACTTC
CASSQGARDSVQETQYF
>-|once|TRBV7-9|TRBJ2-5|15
TGTGCCAGCAGCTTAGCGCTTCCGGGGGAAGAGACCCAGTACTTC
CASSLALPGEETQYF
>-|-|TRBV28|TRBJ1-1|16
TGTGCCAGCAGTTTAACGGAGGGCCCCAGGAACACTGAAGCTTTCTTT
CASSLTEGPRNTEAFF
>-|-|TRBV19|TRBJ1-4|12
TGTGCCAGCGGGAGCGCGGGTGAAAAACTGTTTTTT
CASGSAGEKLFF
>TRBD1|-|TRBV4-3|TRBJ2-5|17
TGCGCCAGCAGCCAAACCCCTAGGCCGGGACAGGTAGTCACCCAGTACTTC
CASSQTPRPGQVVTQYF
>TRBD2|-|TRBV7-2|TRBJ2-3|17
TGTGCCAGCAGCCCGCAGGGTAGCGGGGGGGCGGTAGATACGCAGTATTTT
CASSPQGSGGAVDTQYF
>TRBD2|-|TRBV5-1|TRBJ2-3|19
TGCGCCAGCAGCTTACTAGCGGGACTAGCGGGAGGACAACGTGATACGCAGTATTTT
CASSLLAGLAGGQRDTQYF
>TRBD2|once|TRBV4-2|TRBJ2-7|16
TGTGCCAGCAGCCAAGGAGACGGATTAGCGGGCTACGAGCAGTACTTC
CASSQGDGLAGYEQYF
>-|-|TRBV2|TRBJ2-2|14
TGTGCCAGCATTACAGGGAGTCGAACCGGGGAGCTGTTTTTT
CASITGSRTGELFF
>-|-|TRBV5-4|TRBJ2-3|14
TGTGCCAGCAGGGGGGACTTTAACACAGATACGCAGTATTTT
CASRGDFNTDTQYF
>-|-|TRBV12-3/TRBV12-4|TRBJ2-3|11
TGTGCCAGCAGTGCCACCCGGGAAAGGTATTTT
CASSATRERYF
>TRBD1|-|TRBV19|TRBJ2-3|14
TGTGCCAGTACCGGGACAGGGGCAACAGATACGCAGTATTTT
CASTGTGATDTQYF
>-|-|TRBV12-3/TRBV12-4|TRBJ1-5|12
TGTGCCAGCACCTCTAGCAATCAGCCCCAGCATTTT
CASTSSNQPQHF
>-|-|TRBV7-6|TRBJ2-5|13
TGTGCCAGCAGCTTAGATAATCGGGTTGCCCAGTACTTC
CASSLDNRVAQYF
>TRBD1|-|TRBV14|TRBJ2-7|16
TGTGCCAGCAGCCACCAGGACAGGGGTTTCATTCGCGAGCAGTACTTC
CASSHQDRGFIREQYF